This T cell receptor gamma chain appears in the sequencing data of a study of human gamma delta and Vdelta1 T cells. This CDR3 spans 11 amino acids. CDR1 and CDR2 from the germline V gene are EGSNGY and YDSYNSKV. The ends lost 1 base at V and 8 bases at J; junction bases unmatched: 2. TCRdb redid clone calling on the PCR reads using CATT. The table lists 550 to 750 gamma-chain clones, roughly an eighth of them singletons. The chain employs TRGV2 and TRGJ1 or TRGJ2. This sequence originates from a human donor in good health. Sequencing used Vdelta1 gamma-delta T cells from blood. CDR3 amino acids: CATWDGNKKLF. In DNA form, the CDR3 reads TGTGCCACCTGGGACGGCAATAAGAAACTCTTT.